The rows below give T cell receptor beta chains drawn from one sample of a study of CD8+ T cells in alopecia areata. The data were produced by immunoSEQ multiplex PCR, yet TCRdb's version contains in-frame clones alone and is incomplete. The sample has about 130,000 clones, approximately 49% seen once. The source material was CD8+ T cells sorted from blood, sampled at week 0. The receptor set was obtained from a human donor with alopecia areata. Both conserved end residues are trimmed from each CDR3. Clone sizes are given selectively: once, few, many, or a class where the clone is expanded.

TRBV5-1	TRBJ1-1	.	ASSPEGGLTEAF
TRBV13	TRBJ2-5	.	ASSSGSQETQY
TRBV13	TRBJ2-5	.	ASSLEVGETQY
TRBV7-9	TRBJ2-7	.	ASSRLGVEQY
TRBV29-1	TRBJ2-1	few	SAPGGFGEQF
TRBV7-9	TRBJ1-5	few	ASSLGQYSNQPQH
TRBV27	TRBJ2-7	.	ASLGRLPYEQY
TRBV5-6	TRBJ2-1	few	ASSLLNEQF
TRBV11-2	TRBJ1-5	.	ASSLQGLNQPQH
TRBV5-4	TRBJ2-7	medium-sized	ASSKRGFLSYEQY
TRBV4-3	TRBJ2-3	.	ASSQLLAPQDTQY
TRBV14	TRBJ1-3	few	ASSQDTTGKLLRNTIY
TRBV11-1	TRBJ2-1	.	AAEPESGGGYNEQF
TRBV5-4	TRBJ1-2	.	ASSLFGASYYGYT